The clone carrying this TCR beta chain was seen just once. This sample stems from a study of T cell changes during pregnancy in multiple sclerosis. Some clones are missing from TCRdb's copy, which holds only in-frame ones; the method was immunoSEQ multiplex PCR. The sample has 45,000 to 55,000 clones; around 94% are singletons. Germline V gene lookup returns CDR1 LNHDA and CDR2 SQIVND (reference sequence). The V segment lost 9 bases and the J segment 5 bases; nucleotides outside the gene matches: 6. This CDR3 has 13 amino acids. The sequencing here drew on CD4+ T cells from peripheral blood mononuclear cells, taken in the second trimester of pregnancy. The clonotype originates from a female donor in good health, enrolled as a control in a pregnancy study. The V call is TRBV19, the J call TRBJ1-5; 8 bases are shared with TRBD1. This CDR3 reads CASDRGADQPQHF. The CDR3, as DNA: TGTGCCAGCGACAGGGGTGCGGATCAGCCCCAGCATTTT. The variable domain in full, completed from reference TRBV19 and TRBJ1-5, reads DGGITQSPKYLFRKEGQNVTLSCEQNLNHDAMYWYRQDPGQGLRLIYYSQIVNDFQKGDIAEGYSVSREKKESFPLTVTSAQKNPTAFYLCASDRGADQPQHFGDGTRLSIL.